This TCR beta chain was profiled in a study of beta chain features in type 1 diabetes. Findings of the study overall: Shortening that was moderate but significant affected the TCRB CDR3s of Type 1 diabetes patients in all four CD4+ subsets. Comparison showed that naive, central memory and Treg TCRB repertoires appeared more similar among patients than among healthy donors.

V shed 6 bases and J shed 0 bases, with 10 bases lying between them. The germline V gene encodes CDR1 SGHRS and CDR2 YFSETQ. CDR3 size: 15 residues. In the case of this clone: Its matching antigen is unknown.

The whole isolated RNA underwent reverse transcription, so sequencing captured expressed TCRB transcripts. TCRdb keeps only in-frame clones here, not all; method: immunoSEQ multiplex PCR. The repertoire holds 300,000 to 350,000 clones, with approximately 15% as singletons. The chain joins TRBV5-1 to TRBJ2-6, with D maybe TRBD2 (5 bases). Sequencing used naive CD4+ T cells from blood. The receptor comes from a woman aged 18-29 years with type 1 diabetes. The CDR3 spells CASTREDSGANVLTF. DNA of the CDR3: TGCGCCAGCACCCGGGAAGACTCTGGGGCCAACGTCCTGACTTTC.